This T cell receptor beta chain was profiled in a study of early T cells in non-severe SARS-CoV-2 infection. Study background: The study sequenced bulk RNA from unsorted whole blood, with chains unpaired.

The library protocol tagged individual cDNA molecules with unique molecular identifiers. TCRdb redid the calling of the 5' RACE reads with MiXCR, one entry per CDR3 protein. The data contain some 90,000 distinct CDR3 sequences, about 16% of them singletons. The CDR3 consists of 15 residues. V lost 1 base to trimming and J lost 1 base, with 10 bases between them. Germline CDR1 is LNHNV and CDR2 is YYDKDF (reference sequence). This clonotype was seen more than once but under ten times. This sequence originates from an adult who was a healthcare worker with PCR-confirmed SARS-CoV-2 infection or an uninfected control (not recorded which). The sequencing input was whole blood. The chain recombines TRBV15 with TRBJ1-2; the D gene is possibly TRBD1 (6 bases). In DNA form, the CDR3 reads TGTGCCACCAGCAGAGTGGACAGACTTAACTATGGCTACACCTTC. It codes for CATSRVDRLNYGYTF.